The 32 T cell receptor beta chains presented below share a single source sample, sequenced in a study of technical replicates of blood from a few donors. Clones were sequenced by immunoSEQ multiplex PCR, and TCRdb holds only the in-frame ones, with some missing. The data show tens of thousands of clones, approximately 90% seen once. Sequenced material: PBMCs. These receptor sequences come from a human donor in good health. Some clones in this sample may be carry-over from other donors' samples.

The rearrangement joins TRBV18 to TRBJ2-2; 7 bases align to TRBD2. Germline values: CDR1 KGHSH, CDR2 LQKENI. This CDR3 region has 13 residues. After removal of 2 bases from V and 7 bases from J, the junction contained 1 base not matched to a gene. The CDR3 sequence: CASSPSGVGELFF. The CDR3 DNA follows: TGTGCCAGCTCACCAAGCGGGGTCGGGGAGCTGTTTTTT.

CDR3 in DNA: TGTGCCAGCAGTACCTCCGGGGAGGCTGGGGAGCAGTTCTTC. This codes for CASSTSGEAGEQFF. V gene TRBV6-1 combines with J gene TRBJ2-1; weak D call: TRBD2 (6 bases). Germline assignment: CDR1 MNHNS and CDR2 SASEGT. V was pared by 5 bases and J by 10 bases, with 18 bases between. This CDR3 is 14 amino acids long.

The gene calls are TRBV6-5 and TRBJ2-7; 9 bases are shared with TRBD1. The trim removed 2 bases at V and 1 base at J, leaving 3 bases unmatched. The CDR3 extends over 15 amino acids. From germline, CDR1 is MNHEY and CDR2 SVGAGI. The CDR3, as DNA: TGTGCCAGCAGTTACAGTGGGACAGGGTCCTACGAGCAGTACTTC. As protein: CASSYSGTGSYEQYF.

The chain links TRBV19 to TRBJ2-3; 7 bases match TRBD1. This CDR3 is 16 amino acids long. V lost 5 bases to trimming and J lost 4 bases; unmatched junction nucleotides: 12. The germline V gene encodes CDR1 LNHDA and CDR2 SQIVND (reference sequence). This CDR3 is CASSDPTTTGADTQYF. As DNA, the CDR3 is TGTGCCAGTAGTGACCCCACCACCACAGGGGCAGATACGCAGTATTTT.

The chain is built from TRBV19 and TRBJ1-5; D call uncertain. CDR3 length: 13 amino acids. The germline gives CDR1 LNHDA, CDR2 SQIVND (reference sequence). Trimming left V 5 bases short and J 2 bases short, with 7 bases between. CDR3 sequence reads: CASSWQGNQPQHF. CDR3 bases: TGTGCCAGTAGTTGGCAGGGCAATCAGCCCCAGCATTTT.

The genes are TRBV29-1 and TRBJ2-2; 11 bases map to TRBD2. Per germline, CDR1 SQVTM and CDR2 ANQGSEA. The trim removed 6 bases at V and 4 bases at J, leaving 13 bases unmatched. The CDR3 sequence is 17 residues long. CDR3 amino acids: CSVRRGSGGAGTGELFF. The CDR3 DNA is TGCAGCGTCCGCCGGGGTAGCGGGGGGGCGGGCACCGGGGAGCTGTTTTTT.

The chain combines TRBV6-1 with TRBJ1-1; D unresolved. Germline V gives CDR1 MNHNS, CDR2 SASEGT. The V end was cut by 7 bases, the J end by 1 base, with 10 bases between. The CDR3 loop spans 13 amino acids. The CDR3: CASTVIANTEAFF. The CDR3 DNA reads TGTGCCAGCACGGTAATAGCGAACACTGAAGCTTTCTTT.

The rearrangement joins TRBV5-1 to TRBJ1-2; D may be TRBD1 (5 bases). In germline, CDR1 is SGHRS, CDR2 YFSETQ. This CDR3 region has 14 residues. Trimming took off 3 bases at V and 8 bases at J, with 17 bases between the two ends. CDR3 nucleotides: TGCGCCAGCAGCTCAGGGCCCGGCGCGGGGGGCTACACCTTC. Translating gives CASSSGPGAGGYTF.

The chain combines TRBV19 with TRBJ2-1; D unresolved. The CDR3 extends over 13 amino acids. Germline lookup yields CDR1 LNHDA and CDR2 SQIVND (reference sequence). V was trimmed by 1 base and J by 9 bases, leaving 10 bases between them. CDR3: CASSIASESEQFF. The CDR3 coding sequence is TGTGCCAGTAGTATAGCATCAGAATCTGAGCAGTTCTTC.

The chain joins TRBV4-1 to TRBJ1-6; 7 bases line up with TRBD1. CDR1 and CDR2 from the germline V gene are MGHRA and YSYEKL. CDR3 length: 14 residues. V dropped 3 bases and J dropped 11; count of bases not matched to a gene: 7. CDR3 amino acids: CASSQTGNGPPLHF. DNA of the CDR3: TGCGCCAGCAGCCAGACAGGGAACGGCCCACCCCTCCACTTT.

The chain couples TRBV27 to TRBJ1-2, with a tentative D call TRBD1 (6 bases). The CDR3 extends over 16 amino acids. V was shortened by 5 bases and J by 6 bases, with 22 bases between the two germline ends. Germline loops: CDR1 MNHEY, CDR2 SMNVEV (reference sequence). This CDR3 is CASSPRQVLLSDGYTF. CDR3 coding DNA: TGTGCCAGCAGTCCCCGACAGGTGCTATTGTCTGATGGCTACACCTTC.

This clone was recorded once. The rearrangement joins TRBV7-3 to TRBJ1-1; possible D gene TRBD1, 6 bases. This CDR3 has 15 amino acids. Germline-derived CDR1 and CDR2 are SGHTA and FQGTGA. The germline V and J ends were trimmed by 5 bases and 5 bases, with 18 bases remaining between them. The CDR3 DNA reads as TGTGCCAGCAGCGAAGAAGGGGGGGCGAGGACTGAAGCTTTCTTT. Protein product: CASSEEGGARTEAFF.

By frequency in the sample, this clone is medium-sized. Other DNA sequences from this sample encode an identical CDR3 as well. The chain combines TRBV5-1 with TRBJ1-1, with unresolved D. Germline V gene data show CDR1 as SGHRS and CDR2 as YFSETQ. The CDR3 is 14 amino acids. V was shortened by 0 bases and J by 3 bases, with 9 bases between the two germline ends. The CDR3 coding sequence is TGCGCCAGCAGCTTGGCCGGCGGGTACACTGAAGCTTTCTTT. Residues: CASSLAGGYTEAFF.

CDR3 in DNA: TGTGCCAGCAGCCAAGATTTATCCCTTACAGAGCAGTTCTTC. Its translation: CASSQDLSLTEQFF. The genes are TRBV4-2 and TRBJ2-1; unclear D gene. This CDR3 has 14 amino acids. V lost 0 bases to trimming and J lost 10 bases, with 13 bases between them. Per germline, CDR1 LGHNA and CDR2 YNFKEQ.

This chain connects TRBV2 to TRBJ2-3; TRBD2 matches at 11 bases. There are 15 residues in the CDR3. V gave up 5 bases and J gave up 3 bases; unmatched junction bases: 4. CDR1 is SNHLY, CDR2 FYNNEI, per germline. CDR3 DNA sequence: TGTGCCAGCAGTTCGACTAGCGGGGTTACAGATACGCAGTATTTT. This sequence encodes CASSSTSGVTDTQYF.

For the CDR3, the DNA is TGTGCCAGTAGTTCTAACTACAATGAGCAGTTCTTC. As protein: CASSSNYNEQFF. The rearrangement links TRBV19 to TRBJ2-1; D is unclear. The germline CDR1 and CDR2 sequences are LNHDA and SQIVND (reference sequence). The CDR3 extends over 12 amino acids. The V end lost 5 bases, the J end lost 3 bases, and 5 bases lay between the germline ends.

The chain links TRBV7-9 to TRBJ2-7; 9 bases fit TRBD1. The CDR3 is 13 residues long. Germline-derived CDR1 and CDR2 are SEHNR and FQNEAQ (reference sequence). The ends lost 4 bases at V and 6 bases at J; junction bases unmatched: 4. The CDR3 reads CASSSGTGLEQYF. Written as DNA, the CDR3 is TGTGCCAGCAGCTCCGGGACAGGGCTCGAGCAGTACTTC.

The chain recombines TRBV10-3 with TRBJ1-5, with 9 bases identical to TRBD1. The CDR3 totals 16 residues. V trimming: 1 base; J trimming: 4 bases; junction bases outside the gene matches: 5. Germline V gene lookup returns CDR1 ENHRY and CDR2 SYGVKD. For the CDR3, the DNA is TGTGCCATCAGTGAGTACCGGGACAGGGAGAATCAGCCCCAGCATTTT. Amino acid sequence: CAISEYRDRENQPQHF.

The chain has TRBV4-1 and TRBJ1-2; tentatively, D is TRBD1 (5 bases). The V and J ends lost 0 bases and 7 bases respectively, with 18 bases between them. The CDR3 sequence is 16 residues long. Germline CDR1 MGHRA, CDR2 YSYEKL. This chain's CDR3 is CASSQDSQGLRFGYTF. CDR3 nucleotide sequence: TGCGCCAGCAGCCAAGATTCTCAGGGACTCCGATTTGGCTACACCTTC.

The CDR3 spells CASSPWTGGTKNIQYF. The CDR3 region has the DNA TGCGCCAGCAGCCCCTGGACAGGGGGAACCAAAAACATTCAGTACTTC. This sequence joins TRBV4-1 and TRBJ2-4; 10 bases line up with TRBD1. J gave up 2 bases and V 4 bases, and 5 bases lay outside the gene matches. Germline V gene sequence: CDR1 MGHRA, CDR2 YSYEKL. The CDR3 contains 16 residues.

This clone was counted once. The rearrangement uses TRBV9 and TRBJ2-7, with D perhaps matching TRBD1 (5 bases). The CDR3 loop spans 15 amino acids. V was trimmed by 0 bases and J by 6 bases, leaving 16 bases between them. The germline gives CDR1 SGDLS, CDR2 YYNGEE. This CDR3 reads CASSVAAGRFSEQYF. CDR3 sequence (DNA): TGTGCCAGCAGCGTAGCGGCAGGGCGTTTCTCCGAGCAGTACTTC.

V gene TRBV5-1 combines with J gene TRBJ1-2, with D perhaps TRBD1 (5 bases). Trimming left V 4 bases short and J 4 bases short, with 14 bases between. Germline-derived CDR1 and CDR2 are SGHRS and YFSETQ. The CDR3 length is 14 residues. CDR3 coding DNA: TGCGCCAGCAGCCTCGGACACTTAATCTATGGCTACACCTTC. This gives the protein CASSLGHLIYGYTF.

The V call is TRBV18, the J call TRBJ2-1; 8 bases align to TRBD1. CDR1 is KGHSH and CDR2 is LQKENI in the germline V gene. V was clipped by 4 bases and J by 8 bases; unmatched bases: 4. This CDR3 has 13 amino acids. The CDR3 region has the DNA TGTGCCAGCTCACAGGACAGGGACGATGAGCAGTTCTTC. Translating it yields CASSQDRDDEQFF.

This rearrangement joins TRBV10-3 to TRBJ2-7; D unresolved. V lost 3 bases and J 0 bases, leaving 3 bases between the germline ends. CDR3 length: 12 amino acids. Germline-derived CDR1 and CDR2 are ENHRY and SYGVKD. The CDR3 loop is CAISDNSYEQYF. The DNA of the CDR3 is TGTGCCATCAGTGACAACTCCTACGAGCAGTACTTC.

V gene TRBV7-2 combines with J gene TRBJ1-2; D possibly corresponds to TRBD1 (5 bases). Germline assignment: CDR1 SGHTA and CDR2 FQGNSA. V lost 5 bases, J lost 4 bases, and 11 bases lay in between. The CDR3 covers 13 residues. This CDR3 is CASSETGTYGYTF. CDR3 nucleotides: TGTGCCAGCAGCGAAACAGGAACCTATGGCTACACCTTC. The full variable domain, rest sourced from reference TRBV7-2 and TRBJ1-2, is GAGVSQSPSNKVTEKGKDVELRCDPISGHTALYWYRQSLGQGLEFLIYFQGNSAPDKSGLPSDRFSAERTGGSVSTLTIQRTQQEDSAVYLCASSETGTYGYTFGSGTRLTVV.

V gene TRBV9 combines with J gene TRBJ2-5, with TRBD2 as a possible D gene (5 bases). The CDR3 is 13 residues long. V lost 1 base and J 2 bases, leaving 6 bases between the germline ends. Germline CDR1 and CDR2: SGDLS and YYNGEE. This chain's CDR3 is CASSVRDQETQYF. CDR3 DNA: TGTGCCAGCAGCGTACGGGATCAAGAGACCCAGTACTTC. The full variable domain, its missing parts supplied by reference TRBV9 and TRBJ2-5, is DSGVTQTPKHLITATGQRVTLRCSPRSGDLSVYWYQQSLDQGLQFLIQYYNGEERAKGNILERFSAQQFPDLHSELNLSSLELGDSALYFCASSVRDQETQYFGPGTRLLVL.

This chain joins TRBV5-1 and TRBJ2-1, with D maybe TRBD2 (5 bases). The germline gives CDR1 SGHRS, CDR2 YFSETQ. This CDR3 has 15 residues. V dropped 0 bases and J dropped 5 bases, with 12 bases sitting between them. The DNA for the CDR3 is TGCGCCAGCAGCTTGGCGTCCCCGGAGGACAATGAGCAGTTCTTC. This gives the protein CASSLASPEDNEQFF.

The gene calls are TRBV7-9 and TRBJ2-7; D possibly corresponds to TRBD1 (5 bases). The CDR3 is 12 residues long. In germline, CDR1 is SEHNR, CDR2 FQNEAQ (reference sequence). V was pared by 5 bases and J by 3 bases, with 8 bases between. CDR3 in amino acids: CASSLDIYEQYF. In DNA form, the CDR3 reads TGTGCCAGCAGCCTGGACATCTACGAGCAGTACTTC.

V and J are TRBV7-2 and TRBJ1-6; 7 positions agree with TRBD1. Germline assignment: CDR1 SGHTA and CDR2 FQGNSA. CDR3 length: 14 residues. Losses at the gene ends were 3 bases for V and 7 bases for J; bases not matched to a gene: 3. This CDR3 reads CASSFGTVNSPLHF. In nucleotides, the CDR3 is TGTGCCAGCAGCTTTGGGACAGTCAATTCACCCCTCCACTTT.

The genes are TRBV5-1 and TRBJ2-7; tentatively, D is TRBD2 (6 bases). There are 15 residues in the CDR3. Germline V gene data show CDR1 as SGHRS and CDR2 as YFSETQ. Deletions cut 1 base from V and 4 bases from J, with 15 bases between. This CDR3 is CASSLYPGVGYEQYF. DNA of the CDR3: TGCGCCAGCAGCTTGTATCCGGGAGTCGGTTACGAGCAGTACTTC. Looking up the rest from reference TRBV5-1 and TRBJ2-7 gives the full variable domain: KAGVTQTPRYLIKTRGQQVTLSCSPISGHRSVSWYQQTPGQGLQFLFEYFSETQRNKGNFPGRFSGRQFSNSRSEMNVSTLELGDSALYLCASSLYPGVGYEQYFGPGTRLTVT.

Written as DNA, the CDR3 is TGTGCCAGCAGCTTAGCTACGACAGGGATAAACACTGAAGCTTTCTTT. It encodes CASSLATTGINTEAFF. The V call is TRBV7-9, the J call TRBJ1-1, with 7 bases identical to TRBD1. Germline values: CDR1 SEHNR, CDR2 FQNEAQ (reference sequence). Trimming at V came to 0 bases and at J to 2 bases, leaving 6 bases not matched to a gene. The CDR3 has 16 amino acids.

The chain couples TRBV6-5 to TRBJ2-5; 9 bases agree with TRBD1. Judging by the DNA end, TRBJ2-7 fits better; the J call may be wrong. Germline V CDR1 and CDR2: MNHEY, SVGAGI. There are 14 residues in the CDR3. CDR3 amino acids: CASREGTGKYEQYF. The CDR3, as DNA: TGTGCCAGCAGAGAGGGGACAGGGAAGTACGAGCAGTACTTC.